This TCR beta chain was observed in a study of Graves' ophthalmopathy and Graves' hyperthyroidism. This clonotype occurred a few times. What it recognizes is unknown. Amplification of the TCR beta CDR3 regions used RNA transcripts (as template). The first-round RT-PCR employed HTBI primers together with the Qiagen OneStep RT-PCR kit. A multiplex PCR was then performed as the second round. One entry per CDR3 protein results from TCRdb running MiXCR on the multiplex PCR reads. This table holds 560,000 or so distinct CDR3 sequences, less than 45% found once. Each hyperthyroidism patient was newly diagnosed, with under 2 months' duration, and aged 18 to 65. The ends lost 5 bases at V and 5 bases at J; junction bases unmatched: 11. The CDR3 is 15 amino acids. Germline V gene sequence: CDR1 MNHEY, CDR2 SMNVEV (reference sequence). Study-level points and caveats: Detected in blood as well were most expanded thyroid clonotypes with frequency above 0.001.

The chain is built from TRBV27 and TRBJ1-1; 7 nucleotides line up with TRBD1. The source material was peripheral blood or thyroid tissue (not recorded which). This receptor was taken from an adult man with Graves' hyperthyroidism. The CDR3, as DNA: TGTGCCAGCAGTCTAGCAGGGGGAGGTGGGACTGAAGCTTTCTTT. Translated: CASSLAGGGGTEAFF.